This T cell receptor (beta chain) came from a study of control samples from healthy donors and cancer patients. Measured with immunoSEQ multiplex PCR; TCRdb has only the in-frame clones, and not every one. Of about 200,000 clones listed, around 90% are singletons. Trimming removed 5 bases at V and 8 bases at J, with 13 bases between. CDR1 and CDR2 (germline): SGHAT, FQNNGV. The CDR3 covers 13 residues. Sample: blood. The chain couples TRBV11-2 to TRBJ2-1; TRBD2 is a possible D gene (7 bases). This clonotype was obtained from a young man in good health. The chain's CDR3 is CASSRGARDEQFF. In nucleotides, the CDR3 is TGTGCCAGCAGCCGGGGGGCCCGGGATGAGCAGTTCTTC.